The clone carrying this T cell receptor (beta chain) was recorded a few times. No antigen is known for it. This record comes from a study of T cells after yellow fever vaccination. Synthesis of TCR cDNA relied on 5'RACE template switching, which attached a universal primer site and UMIs. In TCRdb, the 5' RACE reads were re-called with MiXCR into one record per CDR3 protein. This table holds about 230,000 distinct CDR3 sequences, around 6.7% found once. V shed 7 bases and J shed 5 bases, with 11 bases lying between them. CDR1 DFQATT and CDR2 SNEGSKA come from the germline V gene (reference sequence). The CDR3 has 11 amino acids. Study-level results: The study noted that FACS-sorted repertoires could contain abundant clonotypes contaminating from the bulk population. The booster response re-showed most primary clones: approximately 95% CD4, around 85% CD8.

Sequenced here: CD4+ T cells sorted from PBMCs, sampled on the day of the yellow fever booster vaccination. The TCR originated in a young man who received the YFV17D yellow fever vaccine. The rearrangement joins TRBV20-1 to TRBJ2-5; D is ambiguous. The CDR3 DNA reads as TGCAGTGTCTTAGTGCGCGAGACCCAGTACTTC. Translation: CSVLVRETQYF.